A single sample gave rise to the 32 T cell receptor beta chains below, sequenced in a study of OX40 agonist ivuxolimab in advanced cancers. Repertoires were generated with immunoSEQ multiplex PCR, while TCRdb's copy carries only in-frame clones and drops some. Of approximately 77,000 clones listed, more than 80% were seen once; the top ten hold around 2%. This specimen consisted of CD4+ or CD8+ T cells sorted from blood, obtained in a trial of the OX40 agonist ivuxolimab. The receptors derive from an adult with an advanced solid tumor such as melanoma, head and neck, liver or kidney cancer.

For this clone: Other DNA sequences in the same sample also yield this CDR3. This chain's CDR3 is CASSQNTEAFF. CDR3 nucleotide sequence: TGTGCCAGCAGCCAGAACACTGAAGCTTTCTTT. The rearrangement joins TRBV2 to TRBJ1-1; D remains unclear. The germline gives CDR1 SNHLY, CDR2 FYNNEI. The germline V and J ends were trimmed by 6 bases and 1 base, with 3 bases remaining between them. The CDR3 is made up of 11 amino acids.

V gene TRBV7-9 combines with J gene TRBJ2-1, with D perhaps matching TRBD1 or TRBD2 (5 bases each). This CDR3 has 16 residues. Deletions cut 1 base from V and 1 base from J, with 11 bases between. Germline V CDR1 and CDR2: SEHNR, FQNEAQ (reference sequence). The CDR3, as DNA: TGTGCCAGCAGCTTAGATTCCGGGGCTTCCTACAATGAGCAGTTCTTC. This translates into CASSLDSGASYNEQFF.

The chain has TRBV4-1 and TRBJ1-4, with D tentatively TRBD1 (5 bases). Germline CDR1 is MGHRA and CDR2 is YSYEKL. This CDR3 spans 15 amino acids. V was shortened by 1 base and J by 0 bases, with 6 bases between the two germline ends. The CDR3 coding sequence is TGCGCCAGCAGCCAAGGGACATCAACTAATGAAAAACTGTTTTTT. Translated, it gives CASSQGTSTNEKLFF.

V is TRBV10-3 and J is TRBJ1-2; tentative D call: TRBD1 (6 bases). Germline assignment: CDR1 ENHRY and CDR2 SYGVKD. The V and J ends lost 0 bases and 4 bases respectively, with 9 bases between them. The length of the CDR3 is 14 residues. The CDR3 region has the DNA TGTGCCATCAGTGAGTCTGGGGGCGGCTATGGCTACACCTTC. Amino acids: CAISESGGGYGYTF.

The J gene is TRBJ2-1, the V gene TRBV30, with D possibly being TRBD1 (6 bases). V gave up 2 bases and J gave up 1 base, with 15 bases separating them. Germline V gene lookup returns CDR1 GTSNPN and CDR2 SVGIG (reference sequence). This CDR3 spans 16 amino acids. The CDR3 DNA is TGTGCCTGGAGTTCGAAAGGAAGGGGGTCCTACAATGAGCAGTTCTTC. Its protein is CAWSSKGRGSYNEQFF.

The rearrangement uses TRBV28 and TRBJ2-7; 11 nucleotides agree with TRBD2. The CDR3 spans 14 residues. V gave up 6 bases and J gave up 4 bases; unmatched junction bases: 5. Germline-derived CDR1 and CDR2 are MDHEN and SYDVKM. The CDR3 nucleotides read TGTGCCAGCAGAGATAGCGGGAGGGGGTACGAGCAGTACTTC. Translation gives CASRDSGRGYEQYF.

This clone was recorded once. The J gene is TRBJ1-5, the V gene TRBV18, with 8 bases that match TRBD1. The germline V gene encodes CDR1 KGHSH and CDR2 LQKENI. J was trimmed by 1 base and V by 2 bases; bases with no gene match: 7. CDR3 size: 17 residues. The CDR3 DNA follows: TGTGCCAGCTCACCAATGGACAGGGCAGGAAGCAATCAGCCCCAGCATTTT. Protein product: CASSPMDRAGSNQPQHF.

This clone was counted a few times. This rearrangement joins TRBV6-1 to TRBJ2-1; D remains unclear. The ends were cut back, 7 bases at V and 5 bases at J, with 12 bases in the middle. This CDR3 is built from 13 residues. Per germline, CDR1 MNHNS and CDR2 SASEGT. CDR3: CASMPVGHNEQFF. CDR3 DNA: TGTGCCAGCATGCCTGTCGGACACAATGAGCAGTTCTTC.

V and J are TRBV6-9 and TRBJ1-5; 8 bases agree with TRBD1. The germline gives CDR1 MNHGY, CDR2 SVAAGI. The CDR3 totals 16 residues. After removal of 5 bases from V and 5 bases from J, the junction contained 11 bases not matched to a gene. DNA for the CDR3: TGTGCCAGCAGTAATAGACAGGGGTTCGGAGATCAGCCCCAGCATTTT. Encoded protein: CASSNRQGFGDQPQHF.

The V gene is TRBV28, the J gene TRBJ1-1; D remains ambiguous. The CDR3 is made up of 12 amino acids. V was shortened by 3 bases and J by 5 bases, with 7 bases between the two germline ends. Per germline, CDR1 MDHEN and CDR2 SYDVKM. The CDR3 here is CASSLTRTEAFF. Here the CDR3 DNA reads TGTGCCAGCAGTTTGACGAGGACTGAAGCTTTCTTT.

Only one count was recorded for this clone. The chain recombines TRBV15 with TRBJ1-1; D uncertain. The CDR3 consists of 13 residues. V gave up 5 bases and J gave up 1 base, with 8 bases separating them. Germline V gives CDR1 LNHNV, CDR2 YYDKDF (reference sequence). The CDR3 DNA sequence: TGTGCCACCAGCCTGACCGAGAACACTGAAGCTTTCTTT. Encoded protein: CATSLTENTEAFF.

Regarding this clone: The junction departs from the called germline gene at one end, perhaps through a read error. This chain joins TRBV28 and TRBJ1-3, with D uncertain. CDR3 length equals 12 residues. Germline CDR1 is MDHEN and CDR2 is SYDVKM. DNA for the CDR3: TGTGCCAACAGTTTATGGGCAAACACCATATATTTT. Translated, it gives CANSLWANTIYF.

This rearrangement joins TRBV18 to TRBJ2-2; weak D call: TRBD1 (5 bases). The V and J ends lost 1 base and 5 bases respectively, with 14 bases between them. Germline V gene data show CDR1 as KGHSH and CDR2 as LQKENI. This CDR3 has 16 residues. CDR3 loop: CASSPRRDLFTGELFF. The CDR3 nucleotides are TGTGCCAGCTCACCACGCAGGGATCTATTTACCGGGGAGCTGTTTTTT.

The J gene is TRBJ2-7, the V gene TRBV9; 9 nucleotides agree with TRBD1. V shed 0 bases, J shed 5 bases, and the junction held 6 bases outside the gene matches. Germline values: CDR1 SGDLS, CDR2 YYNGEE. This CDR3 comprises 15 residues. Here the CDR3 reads CASSVATGGVDEQYF. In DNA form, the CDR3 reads TGTGCCAGCAGCGTAGCAACAGGGGGCGTAGACGAGCAGTACTTC.

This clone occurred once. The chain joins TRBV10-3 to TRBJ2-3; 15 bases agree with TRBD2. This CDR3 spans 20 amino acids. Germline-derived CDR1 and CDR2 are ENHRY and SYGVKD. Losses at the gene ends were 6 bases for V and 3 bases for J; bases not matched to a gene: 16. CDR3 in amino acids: CAISAPGLAGGRLRTDTQYF. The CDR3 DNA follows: TGTGCCATCAGCGCTCCCGGACTAGCGGGAGGGCGACTTCGGACAGATACGCAGTATTTT.

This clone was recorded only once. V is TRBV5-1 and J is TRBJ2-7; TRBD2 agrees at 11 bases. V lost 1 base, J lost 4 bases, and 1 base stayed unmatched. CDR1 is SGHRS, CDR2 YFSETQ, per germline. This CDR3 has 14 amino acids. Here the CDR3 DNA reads TGCGCCAGCAGCTTGACTAGCGGGGGTTACGAGCAGTACTTC. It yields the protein CASSLTSGGYEQYF.

CDR3 loop: CASCWTGGTEAFF. Here the CDR3 DNA reads TGTGCCAGCTGTTGGACGGGGGGCACTGAAGCTTTCTTT. The chain employs TRBV6-7 and TRBJ1-1; D possibly corresponds to TRBD1 (5 bases). TRBV6-7 is an open reading frame whose function is uncertain. The CDR3 is made up of 13 amino acids. V was pared by 8 bases and J by 4 bases, with 14 bases between.

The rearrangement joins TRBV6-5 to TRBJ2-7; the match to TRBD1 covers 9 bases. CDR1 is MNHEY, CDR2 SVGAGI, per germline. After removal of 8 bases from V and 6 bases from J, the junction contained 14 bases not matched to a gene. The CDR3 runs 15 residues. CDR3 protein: CASSRGDRDHSEQYF. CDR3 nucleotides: TGTGCCAGCTCTCGTGGGGACAGGGACCATAGCGAGCAGTACTTC.

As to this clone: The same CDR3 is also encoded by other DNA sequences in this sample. CDR3 protein: CASSPLGETQYF. CDR3 DNA: TGTGCCAGCTCACCGTTGGGAGAGACCCAGTACTTC. The V gene is TRBV18, the J gene TRBJ2-5, with D uncertain. Germline lookup yields CDR1 KGHSH and CDR2 LQKENI. There are 12 residues in the CDR3. V gave up 3 bases and J gave up 4 bases, with 6 bases separating them.

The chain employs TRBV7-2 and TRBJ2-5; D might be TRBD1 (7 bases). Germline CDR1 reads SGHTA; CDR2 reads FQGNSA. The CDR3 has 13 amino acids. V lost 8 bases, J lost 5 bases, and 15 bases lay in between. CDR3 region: CASRQGGSETQYF. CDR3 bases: TGTGCCAGCCGACAGGGAGGTAGTGAGACCCAGTACTTC.

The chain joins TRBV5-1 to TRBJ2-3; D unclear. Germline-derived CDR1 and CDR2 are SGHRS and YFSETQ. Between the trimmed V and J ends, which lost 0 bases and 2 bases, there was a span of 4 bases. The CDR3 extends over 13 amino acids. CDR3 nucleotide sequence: TGCGCCAGCAGCTTGGGACTCACAGATACGCAGTATTTT. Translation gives CASSLGLTDTQYF. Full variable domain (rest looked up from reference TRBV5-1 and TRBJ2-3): KAGVTQTPRYLIKTRGQQVTLSCSPISGHRSVSWYQQTPGQGLQFLFEYFSETQRNKGNFPGRFSGRQFSNSRSEMNVSTLELGDSALYLCASSLGLTDTQYFGPGTRLTVL.

CDR3 protein: CASSINYGYTF. In nucleotides, the CDR3 is TGTGCCAGTAGTATTAACTATGGCTACACCTTC. V is TRBV19 and J is TRBJ1-2; D not resolved. The CDR3 has 11 residues. The germline V gene encodes CDR1 LNHDA and CDR2 SQIVND (reference sequence). V dropped 3 bases and J dropped 1 base, with 0 bases sitting between them.

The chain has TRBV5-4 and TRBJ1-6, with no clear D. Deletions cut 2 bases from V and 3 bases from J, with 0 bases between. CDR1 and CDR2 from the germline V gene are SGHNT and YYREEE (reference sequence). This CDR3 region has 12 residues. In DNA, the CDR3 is TGTGCCAGCAGCTTCTATAATTCACCCCTCCACTTT. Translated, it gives CASSFYNSPLHF. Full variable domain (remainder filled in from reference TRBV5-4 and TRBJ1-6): ETGVTQSPTHLIKTRGQQVTLRCSSQSGHNTVSWYQQALGQGPQFIFQYYREEENGRGNFPPRFSGLQFPNYSSELNVNALELDDSALYLCASSFYNSPLHFGNGTRLTVT.

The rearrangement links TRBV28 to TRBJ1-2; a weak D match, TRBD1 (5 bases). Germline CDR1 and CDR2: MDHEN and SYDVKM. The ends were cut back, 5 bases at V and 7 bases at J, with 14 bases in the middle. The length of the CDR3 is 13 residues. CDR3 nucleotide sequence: TGTGCCAGCAGTACTTTCCAGGGCCGTGGCTACACCTTC. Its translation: CASSTFQGRGYTF.

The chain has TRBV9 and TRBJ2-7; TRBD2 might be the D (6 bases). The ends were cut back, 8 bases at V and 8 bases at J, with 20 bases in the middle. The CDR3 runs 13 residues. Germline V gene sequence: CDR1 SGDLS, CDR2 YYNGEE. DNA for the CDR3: TGTGCCAGTGCCACCCCAACGGGGGATAAGCAGTACTTC. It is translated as CASATPTGDKQYF.

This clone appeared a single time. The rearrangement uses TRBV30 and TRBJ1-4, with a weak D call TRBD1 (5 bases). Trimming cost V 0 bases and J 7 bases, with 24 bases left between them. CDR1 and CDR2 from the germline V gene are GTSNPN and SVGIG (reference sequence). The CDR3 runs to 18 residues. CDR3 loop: CAWSVPPPWRGGGEKLFF. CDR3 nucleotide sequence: TGTGCCTGGAGTGTACCCCCCCCATGGAGGGGCGGGGGTGAAAAACTGTTTTTT.

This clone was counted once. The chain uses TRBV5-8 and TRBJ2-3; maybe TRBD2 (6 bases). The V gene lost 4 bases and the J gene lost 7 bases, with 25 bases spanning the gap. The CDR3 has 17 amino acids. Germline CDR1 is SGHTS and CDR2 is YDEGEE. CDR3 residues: CASSIFPDTIRGYTQYF. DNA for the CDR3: TGTGCCAGCAGCATCTTCCCGGACACAATTCGGGGGTATACGCAGTATTTT.

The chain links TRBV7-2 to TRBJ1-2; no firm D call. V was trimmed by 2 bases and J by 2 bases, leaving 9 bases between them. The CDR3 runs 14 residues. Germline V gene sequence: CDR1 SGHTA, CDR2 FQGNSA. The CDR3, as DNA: TGTGCCAGCAGCTTAAGGGCGCAAAACTATGGCTACACCTTC. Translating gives CASSLRAQNYGYTF.

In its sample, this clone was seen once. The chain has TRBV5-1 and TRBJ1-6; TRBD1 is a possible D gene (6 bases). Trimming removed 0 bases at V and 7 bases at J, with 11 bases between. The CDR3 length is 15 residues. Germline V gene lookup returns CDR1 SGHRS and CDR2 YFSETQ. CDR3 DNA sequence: TGCGCCAGCAGCTTGGTGGGGGCGGGGAATTCACCCCTCCACTTT. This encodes CASSLVGAGNSPLHF.

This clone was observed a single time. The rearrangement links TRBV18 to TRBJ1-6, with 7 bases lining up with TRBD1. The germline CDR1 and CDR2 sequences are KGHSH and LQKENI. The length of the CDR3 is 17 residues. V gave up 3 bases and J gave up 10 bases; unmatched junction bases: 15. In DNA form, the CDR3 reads TGTGCCAGCTCACCGCTCCCGGGACAGAATCACCAATCACCCCTCCACTTT. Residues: CASSPLPGQNHQSPLHF.

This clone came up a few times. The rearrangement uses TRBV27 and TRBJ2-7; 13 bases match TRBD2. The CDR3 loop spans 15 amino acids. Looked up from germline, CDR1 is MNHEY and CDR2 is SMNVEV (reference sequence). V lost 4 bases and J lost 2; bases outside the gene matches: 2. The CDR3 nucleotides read TGTGCCAGCAGTTGGGGGACTAGCGGGACCTACGAGCAGTACTTC. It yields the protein CASSWGTSGTYEQYF.

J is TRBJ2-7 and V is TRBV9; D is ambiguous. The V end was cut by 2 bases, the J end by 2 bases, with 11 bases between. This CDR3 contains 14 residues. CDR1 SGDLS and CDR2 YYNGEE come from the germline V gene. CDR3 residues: CASSVTVLPYEQYF. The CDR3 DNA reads TGTGCCAGCAGCGTCACAGTACTACCCTACGAGCAGTACTTC.